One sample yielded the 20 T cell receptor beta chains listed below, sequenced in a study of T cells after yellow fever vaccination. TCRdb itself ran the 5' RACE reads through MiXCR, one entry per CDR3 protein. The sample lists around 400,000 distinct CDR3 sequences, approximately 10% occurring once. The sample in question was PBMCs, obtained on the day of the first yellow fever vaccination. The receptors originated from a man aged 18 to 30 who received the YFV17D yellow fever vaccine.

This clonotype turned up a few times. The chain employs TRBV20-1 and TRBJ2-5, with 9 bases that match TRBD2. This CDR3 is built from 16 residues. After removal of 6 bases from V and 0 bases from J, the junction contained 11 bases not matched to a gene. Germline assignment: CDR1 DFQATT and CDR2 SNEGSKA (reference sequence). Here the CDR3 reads CSAGPGVAGDQETQYF. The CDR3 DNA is TGCAGTGCAGGCCCCGGGGTAGCGGGAGACCAAGAGACCCAGTACTTC.

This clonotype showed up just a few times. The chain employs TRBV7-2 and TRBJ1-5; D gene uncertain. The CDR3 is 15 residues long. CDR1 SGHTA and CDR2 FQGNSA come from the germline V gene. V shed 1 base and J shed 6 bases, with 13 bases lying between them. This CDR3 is CASSLDLSLGQPQHF. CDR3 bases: TGTGCCAGCAGCTTAGATTTAAGTTTAGGTCAGCCCCAGCATTTT.

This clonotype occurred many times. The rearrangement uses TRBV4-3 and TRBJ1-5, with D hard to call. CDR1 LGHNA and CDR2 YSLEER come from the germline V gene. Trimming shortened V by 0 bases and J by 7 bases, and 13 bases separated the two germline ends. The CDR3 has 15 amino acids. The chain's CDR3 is CASSQDPQGGQPQHF. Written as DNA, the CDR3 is TGCGCCAGCAGCCAAGATCCCCAAGGAGGGCAGCCCCAGCATTTT.

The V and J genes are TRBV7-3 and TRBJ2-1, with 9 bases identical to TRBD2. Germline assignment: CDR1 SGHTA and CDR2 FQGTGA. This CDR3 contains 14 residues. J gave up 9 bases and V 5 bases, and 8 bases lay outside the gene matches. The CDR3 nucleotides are TGTGCCAGCAGCGCCGGGACTAGCAGGGCTGAGCAGTTCTTC. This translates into CASSAGTSRAEQFF.

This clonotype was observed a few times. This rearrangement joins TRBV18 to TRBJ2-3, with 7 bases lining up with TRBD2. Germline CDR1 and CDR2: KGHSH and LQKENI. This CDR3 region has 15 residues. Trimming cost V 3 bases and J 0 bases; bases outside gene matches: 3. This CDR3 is CASSPTSQSTDTQYF. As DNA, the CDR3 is TGTGCCAGCTCACCGACTAGCCAGAGCACAGATACGCAGTATTTT.

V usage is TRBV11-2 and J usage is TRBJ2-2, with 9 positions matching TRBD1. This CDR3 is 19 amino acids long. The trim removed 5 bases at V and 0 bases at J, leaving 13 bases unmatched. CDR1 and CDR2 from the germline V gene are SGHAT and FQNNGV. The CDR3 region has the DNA TGTGCCAGCAGCGCCCGGACAGGGGCGGGGGTAGCGAACACCGGGGAGCTGTTTTTT. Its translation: CASSARTGAGVANTGELFF.

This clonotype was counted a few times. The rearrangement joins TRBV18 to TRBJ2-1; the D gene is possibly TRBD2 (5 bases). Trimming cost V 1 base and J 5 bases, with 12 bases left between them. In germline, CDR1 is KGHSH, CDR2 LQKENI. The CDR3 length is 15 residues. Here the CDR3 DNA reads TGTGCCAGCTCACCACAGGCTAGCCAAAACAATGAGCAGTTCTTC. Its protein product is CASSPQASQNNEQFF. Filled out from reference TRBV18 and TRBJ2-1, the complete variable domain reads NAGVMQNPRHLVRRRGQEARLRCSPMKGHSHVYWYRQLPEEGLKFMVYLQKENIIDESGMPKERFSAEFPKEGPSILRIQQVVRGDSAAYFCASSPQASQNNEQFFGPGTRLTVL.

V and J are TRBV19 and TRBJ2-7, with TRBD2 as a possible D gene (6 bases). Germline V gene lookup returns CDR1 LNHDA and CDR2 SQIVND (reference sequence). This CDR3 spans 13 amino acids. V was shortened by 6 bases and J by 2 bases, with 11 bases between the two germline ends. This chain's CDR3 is CASSSGSTYEQYF. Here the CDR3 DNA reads TGTGCCAGTAGCTCCGGGAGCACCTACGAGCAGTACTTC.

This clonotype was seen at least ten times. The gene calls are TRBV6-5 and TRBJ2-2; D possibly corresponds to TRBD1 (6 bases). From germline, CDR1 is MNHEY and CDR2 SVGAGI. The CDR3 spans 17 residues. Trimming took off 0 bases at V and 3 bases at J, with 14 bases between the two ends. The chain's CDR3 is CASSYSPRGADTGELFF. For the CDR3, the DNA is TGTGCCAGCAGTTACTCCCCCAGGGGTGCGGACACCGGGGAGCTGTTTTTT.

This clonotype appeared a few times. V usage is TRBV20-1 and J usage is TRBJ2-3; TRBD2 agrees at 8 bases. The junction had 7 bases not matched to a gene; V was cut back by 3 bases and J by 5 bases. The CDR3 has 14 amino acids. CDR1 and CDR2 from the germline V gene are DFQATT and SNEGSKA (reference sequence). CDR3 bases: TGCAGTGCTAGGCCGGGAGGGGACAAAGATACGCAGTATTTT. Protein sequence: CSARPGGDKDTQYF.

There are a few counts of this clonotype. CDR3 amino acids: CASSFPGEEGYTF. The CDR3 DNA reads as TGCGCCAGCAGCTTTCCGGGGGAGGAAGGCTACACCTTC. The chain links TRBV5-1 to TRBJ1-2; a possible D gene is TRBD1 (5 bases). Per the germline V gene, CDR1 is SGHRS and CDR2 is YFSETQ. V was clipped by 2 bases and J by 8 bases, with 13 bases between them. The CDR3 covers 13 residues.

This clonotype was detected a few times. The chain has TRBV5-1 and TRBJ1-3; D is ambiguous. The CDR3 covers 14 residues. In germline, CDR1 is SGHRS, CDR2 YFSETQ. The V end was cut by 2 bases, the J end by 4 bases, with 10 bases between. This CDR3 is CASSLGPPGNTIYF. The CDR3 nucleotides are TGCGCCAGCAGCTTAGGGCCTCCGGGAAACACCATATATTTT.

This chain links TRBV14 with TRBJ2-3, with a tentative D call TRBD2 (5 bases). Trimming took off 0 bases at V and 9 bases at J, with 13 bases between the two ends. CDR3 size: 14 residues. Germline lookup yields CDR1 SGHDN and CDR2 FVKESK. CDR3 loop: CASSQDVRRQTQYF. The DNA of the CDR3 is TGTGCCAGCAGCCAAGATGTCCGGAGGCAAACGCAGTATTTT.

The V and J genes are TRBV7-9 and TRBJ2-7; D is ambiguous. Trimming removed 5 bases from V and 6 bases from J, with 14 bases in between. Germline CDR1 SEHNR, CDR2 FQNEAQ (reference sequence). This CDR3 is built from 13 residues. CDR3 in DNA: TGTGCCAGCAGCCCCGCCAACAGCATCGAGCAGTACGTC. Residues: CASSPANSIEQYV.

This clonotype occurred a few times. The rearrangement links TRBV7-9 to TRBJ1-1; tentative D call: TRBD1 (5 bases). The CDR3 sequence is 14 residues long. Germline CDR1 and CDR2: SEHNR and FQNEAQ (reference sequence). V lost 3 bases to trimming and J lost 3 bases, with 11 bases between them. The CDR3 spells CASSFDPRDTEAFF. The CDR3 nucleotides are TGTGCCAGCAGCTTCGACCCCAGGGACACTGAAGCTTTCTTT.

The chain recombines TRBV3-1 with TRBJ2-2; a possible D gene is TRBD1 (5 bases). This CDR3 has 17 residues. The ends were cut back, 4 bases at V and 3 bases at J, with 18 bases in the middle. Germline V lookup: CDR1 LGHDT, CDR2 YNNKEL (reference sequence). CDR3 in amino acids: CASSRGRIKRDTGELFF. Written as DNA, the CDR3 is TGTGCCAGCAGCCGGGGCAGAATAAAACGGGACACCGGGGAGCTGTTTTTT.

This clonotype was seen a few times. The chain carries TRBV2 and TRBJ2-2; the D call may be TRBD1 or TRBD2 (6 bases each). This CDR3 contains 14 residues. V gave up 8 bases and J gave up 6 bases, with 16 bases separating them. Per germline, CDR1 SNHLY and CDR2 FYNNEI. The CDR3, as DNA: TGTGCCAGCGCGACTAGAAACAGGGCCGGGGAGCTGTTTTTT. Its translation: CASATRNRAGELFF. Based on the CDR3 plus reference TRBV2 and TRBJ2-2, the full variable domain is EPEVTQTPSHQVTQMGQEVILRCVPISNHLYFYWYRQILGQKVEFLVSFYNNEISEKSEIFDDQFSVERPDGSNFTLKIRSTKLEDSAMYFCASATRNRAGELFFGEGSRLTVL.

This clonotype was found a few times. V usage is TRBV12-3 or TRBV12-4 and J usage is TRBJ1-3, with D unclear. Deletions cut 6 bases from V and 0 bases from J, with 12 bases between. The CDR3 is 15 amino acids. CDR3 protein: CASSLDGTSGNTIYF. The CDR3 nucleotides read TGTGCCAGCAGCTTGGACGGTACCTCTGGAAACACCATATATTTT.

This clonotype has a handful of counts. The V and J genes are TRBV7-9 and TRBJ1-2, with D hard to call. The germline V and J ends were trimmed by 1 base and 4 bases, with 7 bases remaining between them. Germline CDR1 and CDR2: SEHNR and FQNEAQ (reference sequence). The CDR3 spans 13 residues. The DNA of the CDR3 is TGTGCCAGCAGCTTAGGGGGTACCTATGGCTACACCTTC. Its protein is CASSLGGTYGYTF.

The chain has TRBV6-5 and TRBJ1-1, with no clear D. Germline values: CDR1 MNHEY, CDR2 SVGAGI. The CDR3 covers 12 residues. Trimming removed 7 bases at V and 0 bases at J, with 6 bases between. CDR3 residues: CASKQMNTEAFF. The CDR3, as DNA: TGTGCCAGCAAGCAGATGAACACTGAAGCTTTCTTT.